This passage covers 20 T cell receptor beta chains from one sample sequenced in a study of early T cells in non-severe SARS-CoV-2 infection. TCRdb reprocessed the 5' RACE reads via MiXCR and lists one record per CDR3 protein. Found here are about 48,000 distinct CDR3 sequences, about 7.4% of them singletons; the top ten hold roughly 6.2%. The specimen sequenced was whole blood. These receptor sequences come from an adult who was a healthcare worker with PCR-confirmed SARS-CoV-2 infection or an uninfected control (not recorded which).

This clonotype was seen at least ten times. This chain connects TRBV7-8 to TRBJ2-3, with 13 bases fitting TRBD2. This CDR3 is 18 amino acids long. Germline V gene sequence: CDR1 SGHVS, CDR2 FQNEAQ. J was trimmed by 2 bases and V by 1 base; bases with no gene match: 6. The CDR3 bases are TGTGCCAGCAGCTTAGACGGACTAGCGGGGGCCTACACAGATACGCAGTATTTT. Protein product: CASSLDGLAGAYTDTQYF.

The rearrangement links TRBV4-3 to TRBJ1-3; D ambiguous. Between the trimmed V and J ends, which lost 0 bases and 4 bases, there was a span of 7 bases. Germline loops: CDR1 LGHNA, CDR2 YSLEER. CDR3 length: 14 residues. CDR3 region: CASSQDAVGNTIYF. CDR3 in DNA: TGCGCCAGCAGCCAAGATGCAGTGGGAAACACCATATATTTT.

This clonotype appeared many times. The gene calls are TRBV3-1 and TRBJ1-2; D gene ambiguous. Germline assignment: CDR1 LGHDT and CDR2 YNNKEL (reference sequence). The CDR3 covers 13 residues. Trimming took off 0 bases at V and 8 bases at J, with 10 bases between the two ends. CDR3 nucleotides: TGTGCCAGCAGCCAAGATGTTAAGGGCGGCTACACCTTC. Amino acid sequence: CASSQDVKGGYTF.

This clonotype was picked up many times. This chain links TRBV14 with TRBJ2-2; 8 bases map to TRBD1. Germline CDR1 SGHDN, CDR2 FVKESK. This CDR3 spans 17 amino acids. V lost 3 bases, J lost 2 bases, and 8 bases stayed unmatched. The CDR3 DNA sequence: TGTGCCAGCAGCCACACACTGACAGGGGTCAACACCGGGGAGCTGTTTTTT. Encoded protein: CASSHTLTGVNTGELFF.

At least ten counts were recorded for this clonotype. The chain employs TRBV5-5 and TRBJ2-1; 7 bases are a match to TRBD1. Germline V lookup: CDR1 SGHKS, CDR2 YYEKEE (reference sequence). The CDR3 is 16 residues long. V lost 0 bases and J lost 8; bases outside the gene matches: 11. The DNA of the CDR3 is TGTGCCAGCAGCTTGGTAAGATCAGGGGGTGTGGATGAGCAGTTCTTC. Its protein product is CASSLVRSGGVDEQFF.

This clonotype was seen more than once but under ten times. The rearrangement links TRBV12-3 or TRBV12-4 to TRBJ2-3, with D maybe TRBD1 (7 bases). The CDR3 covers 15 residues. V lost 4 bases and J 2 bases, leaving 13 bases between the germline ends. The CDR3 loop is CASSSQGGHTDTQYF. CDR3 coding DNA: TGTGCCAGCAGTTCCCAGGGGGGACACACAGATACGCAGTATTTT.

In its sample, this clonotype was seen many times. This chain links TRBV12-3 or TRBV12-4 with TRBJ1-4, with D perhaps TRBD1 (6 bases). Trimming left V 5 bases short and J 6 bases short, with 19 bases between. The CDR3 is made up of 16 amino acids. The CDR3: CASSPIYRAGDEKLFF. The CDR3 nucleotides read TGTGCCAGCAGTCCCATCTACAGGGCGGGAGATGAAAAACTGTTTTTT.

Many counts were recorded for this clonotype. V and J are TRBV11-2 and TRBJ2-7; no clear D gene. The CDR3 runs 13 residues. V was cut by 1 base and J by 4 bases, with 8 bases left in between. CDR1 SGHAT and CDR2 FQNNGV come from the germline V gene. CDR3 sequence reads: CASSLVTNYEQYF. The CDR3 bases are TGTGCCAGCAGCTTAGTAACTAATTACGAGCAGTACTTC. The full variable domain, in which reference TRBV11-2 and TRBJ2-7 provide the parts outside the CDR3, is EAGVAQSPRYKIIEKRQSVAFWCNPISGHATLYWYQQILGQGPKLLIQFQNNGVVDDSQLPKDRFSAERLKGVDSTLKIQPAKLEDSAVYLCASSLVTNYEQYFGPGTRLTVT.

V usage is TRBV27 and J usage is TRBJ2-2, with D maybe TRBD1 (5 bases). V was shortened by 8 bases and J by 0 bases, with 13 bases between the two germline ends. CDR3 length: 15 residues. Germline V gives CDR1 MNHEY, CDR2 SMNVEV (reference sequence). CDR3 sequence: CASRIDSTNTGELFF. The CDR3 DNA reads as TGTGCCAGCCGAATAGACAGCACGAACACCGGGGAGCTGTTTTTT.

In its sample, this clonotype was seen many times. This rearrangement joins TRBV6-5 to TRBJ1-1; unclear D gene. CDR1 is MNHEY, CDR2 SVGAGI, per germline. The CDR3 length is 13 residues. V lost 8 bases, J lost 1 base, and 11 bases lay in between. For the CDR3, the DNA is TGTGCCAGCCTGAAAACCGCGAACACTGAAGCTTTCTTT. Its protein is CASLKTANTEAFF.

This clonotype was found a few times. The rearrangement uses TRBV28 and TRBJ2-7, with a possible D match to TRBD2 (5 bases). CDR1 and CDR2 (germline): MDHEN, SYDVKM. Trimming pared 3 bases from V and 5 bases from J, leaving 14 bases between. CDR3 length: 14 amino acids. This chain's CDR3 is CASSFIGLVHEQYF. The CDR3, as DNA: TGTGCCAGCAGTTTTATAGGACTGGTCCACGAGCAGTACTTC.

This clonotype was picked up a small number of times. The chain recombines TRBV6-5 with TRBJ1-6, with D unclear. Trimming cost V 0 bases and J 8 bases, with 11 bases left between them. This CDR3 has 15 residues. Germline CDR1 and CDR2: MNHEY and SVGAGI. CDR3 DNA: TGTGCCAGCAGTTACTCATCGGGTTTCCATTCACCCCTCCACTTT. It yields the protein CASSYSSGFHSPLHF.

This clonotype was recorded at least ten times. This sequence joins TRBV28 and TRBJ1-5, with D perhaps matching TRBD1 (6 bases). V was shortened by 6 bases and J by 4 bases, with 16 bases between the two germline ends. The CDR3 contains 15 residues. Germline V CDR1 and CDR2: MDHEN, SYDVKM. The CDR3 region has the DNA TGTGCCAGCAGCCTAGTGGGGGCGCGGAATCAGCCCCAGCATTTT. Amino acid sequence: CASSLVGARNQPQHF.

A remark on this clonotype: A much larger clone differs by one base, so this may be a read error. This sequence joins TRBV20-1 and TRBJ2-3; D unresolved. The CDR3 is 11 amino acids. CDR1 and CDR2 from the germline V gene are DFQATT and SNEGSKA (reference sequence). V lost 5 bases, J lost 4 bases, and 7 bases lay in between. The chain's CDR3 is CSAVTADTQYF. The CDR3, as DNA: TGCAGTGCTGTCACGGCAGATACGCAGTATTTT.

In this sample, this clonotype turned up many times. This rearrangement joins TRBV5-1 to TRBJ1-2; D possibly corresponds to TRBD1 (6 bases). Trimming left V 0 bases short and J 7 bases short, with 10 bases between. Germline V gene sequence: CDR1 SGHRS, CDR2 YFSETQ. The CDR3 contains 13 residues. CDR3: CASSLEQGGGYTF. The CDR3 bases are TGCGCCAGCAGCTTGGAACAGGGCGGTGGCTACACCTTC.

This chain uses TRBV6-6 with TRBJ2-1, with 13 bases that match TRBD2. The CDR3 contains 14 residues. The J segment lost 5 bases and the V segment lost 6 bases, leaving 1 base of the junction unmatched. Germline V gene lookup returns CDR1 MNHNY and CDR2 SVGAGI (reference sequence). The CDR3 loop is CASRLAGGHNEQFF. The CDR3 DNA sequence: TGTGCCAGCAGACTAGCGGGAGGGCACAATGAGCAGTTCTTC.

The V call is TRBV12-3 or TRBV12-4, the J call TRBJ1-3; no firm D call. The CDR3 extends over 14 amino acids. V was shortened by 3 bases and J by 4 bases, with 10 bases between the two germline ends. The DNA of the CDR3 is TGTGCCAGCAGTTTTTCGGGTACGGGAAACACCATATATTTT. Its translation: CASSFSGTGNTIYF.

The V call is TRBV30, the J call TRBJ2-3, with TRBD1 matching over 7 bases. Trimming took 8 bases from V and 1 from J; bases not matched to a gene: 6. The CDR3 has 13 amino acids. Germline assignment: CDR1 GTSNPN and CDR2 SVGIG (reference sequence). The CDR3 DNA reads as TGTGCCCGAAGACAGGGCGGCACAGATACGCAGTATTTT. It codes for CARRQGGTDTQYF.

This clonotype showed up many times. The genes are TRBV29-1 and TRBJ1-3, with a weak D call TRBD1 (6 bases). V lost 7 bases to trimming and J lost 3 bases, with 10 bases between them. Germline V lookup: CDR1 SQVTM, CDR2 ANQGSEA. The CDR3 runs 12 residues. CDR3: CSARTDGNTIYF. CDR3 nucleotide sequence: TGCAGCGCCAGGACAGATGGAAACACCATATATTTT.

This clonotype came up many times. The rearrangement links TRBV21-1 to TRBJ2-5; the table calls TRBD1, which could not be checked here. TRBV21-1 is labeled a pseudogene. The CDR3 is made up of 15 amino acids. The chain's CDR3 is CASSKASTGVETQYF. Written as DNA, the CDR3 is TGTGCCAGCAGCAAAGCCTCGACAGGGGTAGAGACCCAGTACTTC.